The rows below give T cell receptor beta chains drawn from one sample of a study of blood T cell repertoires in COVID-19. Only in-frame clones appear in the TCRdb table, and some are missing; sequencing was by immunoSEQ multiplex PCR. The data show just over 300,000 clones, 80% to 90% seen once. The specimen was PBMCs or T cells enriched from blood (not recorded which). These receptors all stem from a young woman who had recovered from COVID-19. Each CDR3 is given with its conserved first and last residue. The order of the fields is J gene, D gene, V gene, clone size, CDR3 protein, CDR3 DNA. A D gene is named only where the DNA matches it firmly. Rows may omit the clone size; those that give it use once, few, many or a size class.

TRBJ1-2,TRBD1,TRBV3-1/TRBV3-2,-,CASSDTGQLYYYGYTF,TGTGCCAGCAGTGATACGGGACAGCTGTATTACTATGGCTACACCTTC
TRBJ2-2,-,TRBV5-3,few,CARSLAAAERSNTGELFF,TGTGCCAGAAGCTTGGCGGCAGCGGAGCGGAGCAACACCGGGGAGCTGTTTTTT
TRBJ2-7,-,TRBV11-2,-,CASSLRSSYEQYF,TGTGCCAGCAGCTTACGGAGCTCCTACGAGCAGTACTTC
TRBJ1-2,-,TRBV6-5,-,CASSPGSRLYGYTF,TGTGCCAGCTCCCCCGGGAGTCGGCTCTATGGCTACACCTTC
TRBJ2-7,TRBD1,TRBV5-3,-,CARSLYTGGSVEQYF,TGTGCCAGAAGCTTATATACAGGGGGCTCAGTCGAGCAGTACTTC
TRBJ2-7,TRBD2,TRBV12-5,-,CASGLGTGTSGGSYEQYF,TGTGCTAGTGGTTTGGGGACCGGGACTAGCGGGGGTTCCTACGAGCAGTACTTC
TRBJ1-5,-,TRBV30,-,CAWSGGRNQPQHF,TGTGCCTGGAGTGGAGGGAGAAATCAGCCCCAGCATTTT
TRBJ2-2,TRBD2,TRBV18,-,CASSPRRGVLAGSAGELFF,TGTGCCAGCTCACCACGGAGGGGGGTACTAGCGGGGAGCGCCGGGGAGCTGTTTTTT
TRBJ1-5,-,TRBV7-8,-,CASSWGRVSNQPQHF,TGTGCCAGCAGCTGGGGCCGGGTTAGCAATCAGCCCCAGCATTTT
TRBJ2-1,TRBD2,TRBV5-6,-,CASSLRGGGEQFF,TGTGCCAGCAGCTTGAGAGGCGGGGGGGAGCAGTTCTTC
TRBJ2-3,-,TRBV11-1,-,CASEGLNTDTQYF,TGTGCCAGCGAGGGACTGAATACAGATACGCAGTATTTT
TRBJ2-1,TRBD1,TRBV10-3,-,CAISLRDTAQGDEQFF,TGTGCCATCAGTCTCCGGGACACGGCGCAGGGGGATGAGCAGTTCTTC
TRBJ1-3,TRBD1,TRBV2,-,CASSGRDRSGNTIYF,TGTGCCAGCAGCGGCCGGGACAGAAGTGGAAACACCATATATTTT
TRBJ1-2,-,TRBV5-1,-,CASSSTQGRGYTF,TGCGCCAGCAGCTCCACCCAGGGCAGGGGCTACACCTTC
TRBJ2-7,TRBD1,TRBV28,-,CASSLLWDRPYYEQYF,TGTGCCAGCAGTTTATTATGGGACAGGCCTTATTACGAGCAGTACTTC
TRBJ1-1,TRBD1,TRBV7-9,-,CASSLQGAGTEAFF,TGTGCCAGCAGCTTACAGGGGGCGGGAACTGAAGCTTTCTTT
TRBJ2-1,-,TRBV7-3,-,CASSLLNSEADASYNEQFF,TGTGCCAGCAGCTTATTAAATAGCGAGGCTGATGCCTCCTACAATGAGCAGTTCTTC
TRBJ2-5,TRBD2,TRBV14,-,CASSQAVLAGGETQYF,TGTGCCAGCAGCCAAGCAGTACTAGCGGGAGGGGAGACCCAGTACTTC
TRBJ2-7,TRBD1,TRBV4-3,once,CASSQDAGTGYEQYF,TGCGCCAGCAGCCAAGATGCCGGGACAGGCTACGAGCAGTACTTC
TRBJ1-1,-,TRBV28,-,CASSLGQTNTEAFF,TGTGCCAGCAGTTTAGGACAGACGAACACTGAAGCTTTCTTT
TRBJ2-3,-,TRBV11-3,-,CASSLDRGVEATQYF,TGTGCCAGCAGCTTAGATCGCGGGGTCGAGGCTACGCAGTATTTT
TRBJ2-7,-,TRBV14,-,CASSHTYEQYF,TGTGCCAGCAGCCATACCTACGAGCAGTACTTC
TRBJ2-1,TRBD2,TRBV7-8,-,CASRSRGGSYNEQFF,TGTGCCAGCAGGAGCCGGGGGGGTTCCTACAATGAGCAGTTCTTC
TRBJ1-5,-,TRBV5-8,-,CASVNKGLSNQPQHF,TGTGCCAGCGTTAATAAGGGGCTGAGCAATCAGCCCCAGCATTTT
TRBJ1-6,TRBD1,TRBV2,-,CASRGTGSPLHF,TGTGCCAGCAGGGGGACAGGTTCACCCCTCCACTTT
TRBJ1-2,-,TRBV18,-,CASSPPTENYGYTF,TGTGCCAGCTCACCACCGACAGAGAACTATGGCTACACCTTC
TRBJ1-2,-,TRBV18,-,CASSATGINYGYTF,TGTGCCAGCTCAGCTACGGGGATTAACTATGGCTACACCTTC
TRBJ2-7,TRBD1,TRBV5-4,-,CASSSDRGTYEQYF,TGTGCCAGCAGCTCTGACAGGGGAACCTACGAGCAGTACTTC
TRBJ2-3,-,TRBV11-2,once,CASSYGGRGWFDTQYF,TGTGCCAGCAGCTACGGGGGACGAGGGTGGTTCGATACGCAGTATTTT
TRBJ1-4,-,TRBV9,-,CASSYRATNEKLFF,TGTGCCAGCAGCTACAGGGCAACTAATGAAAAACTGTTTTTT
TRBJ2-5,TRBD1,TRBV9,-,CASSVDSGQFQETQYF,TGTGCCAGCAGCGTAGACTCGGGACAGTTTCAAGAGACCCAGTACTTC
TRBJ1-2,TRBD1,TRBV5-1,-,CASSSGQGSNGYTF,TGCGCCAGCAGCTCCGGACAGGGGAGCAATGGCTACACCTTC
TRBJ2-7,-,TRBV7-8,-,CASSSRQSSYEQYF,TGTGCCAGCAGCTCGAGACAGAGCTCCTACGAGCAGTACTTC
TRBJ2-3,TRBD2,TRBV28,once,CASSSAGTSLPQYF,TGTGCCAGCAGTTCTGCCGGGACTAGCTTACCCCAGTATTTT
TRBJ2-7,-,TRBV6-5,once,CASSYPGTYEQYF,TGTGCCAGCAGTTACCCGGGAACCTACGAGCAGTACTTC
TRBJ2-2,TRBD1,TRBV7-2,once,CASSLGQILTGELFF,TGTGCCAGCAGCTTGGGACAGATCTTAACCGGGGAGCTGTTTTTT
TRBJ2-7,-,TRBV18,-,CASSLTGIEQYF,TGTGCCAGCTCACTGACAGGTATCGAGCAGTACTTC
TRBJ1-1,TRBD1,TRBV2,-,CASSEGPTGIEAFF,TGTGCCAGCAGTGAAGGCCCGACAGGGATTGAAGCTTTCTTT
TRBJ2-1,TRBD2,TRBV6-5,-,CASSTLAGGGLEQFF,TGTGCCAGCAGTACCCTAGCGGGAGGGGGTCTCGAGCAGTTCTTC
TRBJ2-2,-,TRBV2,-,CASSPPGELFF,TGTGCCAGCAGTCCCCCAGGGGAGCTGTTTTTT
TRBJ1-2,-,TRBV18,-,CASSPPSLYGYTF,TGTGCCAGCTCACCACCATCCCTCTATGGCTACACCTTC
TRBJ2-6,TRBD1,TRBV2,-,CASRDRLSPSGANVLTF,TGTGCCAGCAGGGACAGGCTCAGTCCCTCTGGGGCCAACGTCCTGACTTTC
TRBJ2-5,-,TRBV18,-,CASSRAGPQETQYF,TGTGCCAGCTCACGGGCAGGGCCCCAAGAGACCCAGTACTTC
TRBJ2-1,TRBD1,TRBV6-2/TRBV6-3,-,CASSYEDRSGTHQYNEQFF,TGTGCCAGCAGTTACGAGGACAGGTCGGGAACCCACCAGTACAATGAGCAGTTCTTC
TRBJ1-4,-,TRBV25-1,-,CASSGPPRANEKLFF,TGTGCCAGCAGTGGGCCCCCGAGGGCTAATGAAAAACTGTTTTTT
TRBJ2-1,TRBD2,TRBV7-6,once,CASSLSGGAVYEQFF,TGTGCCAGCAGCTTAAGCGGGGGGGCCGTTTATGAGCAGTTCTTC
TRBJ2-3,-,TRBV27,-,CASSLRQTTDTQYF,TGTGCCAGCAGTTTGCGACAGACCACAGATACGCAGTATTTT
TRBJ2-2,TRBD1,TRBV7-2,-,CASSSRQGGTGELFF,TGTGCCAGCAGCTCCCGACAGGGTGGAACCGGGGAGCTGTTTTTT
TRBJ2-1,TRBD2,TRBV27,-,CASSSRGGTYNEQFF,TGTGCCAGCAGTTCGCGGGGGGGAACCTACAATGAGCAGTTCTTC
TRBJ1-2,TRBD1,TRBV28,-,CASSRQGKVAYTF,TGTGCCAGCTCCCGACAGGGGAAAGTAGCATACACCTTC